This paragraph covers one T cell receptor (beta chain) sequence. Its antigen is unidentified. The data belong to a study of cytomegalovirus exposure and HLA in healthy donors. Both 60 Vbeta primers and 13 Jbeta primers went into the PCR. Using immunoSEQ multiplex PCR, the repertoire was profiled, and TCRdb retains in-frame clones only, with some absent. The table has more than 100,000 clones, roughly 73% seen once. The junction had 10 bases not matched to a gene; V was cut back by 1 base and J by 7 bases. CDR1 LGHNA and CDR2 YNFKEQ come from the germline V gene. The CDR3 spans 16 residues. Study-level points and caveats: A later analysis found common viral pathogens apparently linked to several of the most significant clusters. Association of a missense DCLRE1C variant with TCR beta V- and J-gene trimming was reported in a later analysis.

The rearrangement links TRBV4-2 to TRBJ1-2; 9 nucleotides line up with TRBD1. The receptor was derived from a male donor in good health and CMV-seronegative. The source material was PBMCs. This CDR3 reads CASSQVNLQGAGGYTF. In nucleotides, the CDR3 is TGTGCCAGCAGCCAAGTTAACCTACAGGGGGCGGGTGGCTACACCTTC.